This T cell receptor (beta chain) was captured in a study of PD-L1 blockade in urothelial cancer. The protocol was immunoSEQ multiplex PCR, while the TCRdb copy is restricted to in-frame clones and leaves out a portion. The data hold about 51,000 clones, with approximately 86% observed a single time. Germline loops: CDR1 SGHTA, CDR2 FQGNSA. Trimming left V 4 bases short and J 1 base short, with 10 bases between. This CDR3 spans 14 amino acids. This clonotype originated in a man in his 60s with urothelial cancer. The rearrangement joins TRBV7-2 to TRBJ1-1; D unresolved. The material sequenced was PBMCs, taken around atezolizumab (anti-PD-L1) treatment. The CDR3 DNA sequence: TGTGCCAGCAGCTCACCCCCAGGGAACACTGAAGCTTTCTTT. It specifies CASSSPPGNTEAFF.